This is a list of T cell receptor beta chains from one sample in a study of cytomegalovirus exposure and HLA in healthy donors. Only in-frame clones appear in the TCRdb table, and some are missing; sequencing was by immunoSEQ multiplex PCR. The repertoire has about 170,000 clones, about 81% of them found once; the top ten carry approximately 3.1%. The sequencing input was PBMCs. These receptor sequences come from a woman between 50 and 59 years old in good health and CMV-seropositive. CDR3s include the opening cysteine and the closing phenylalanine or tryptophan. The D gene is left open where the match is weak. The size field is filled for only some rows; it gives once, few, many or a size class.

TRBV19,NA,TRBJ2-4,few,TGTGCCAGTACGGCGGTCCTGGGCAAAAACATTCAGTACTTC,CASTAVLGKNIQYF
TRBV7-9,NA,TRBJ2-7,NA,TGTGCCAGCAGCTTAGAGTTGAGGAGTACCGAGCAGTACTTC,CASSLELRSTEQYF
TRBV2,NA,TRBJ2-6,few,TGTGCCAGCGCGGACTCTGGGGCCAACGTCCTGACTTTC,CASADSGANVLTF
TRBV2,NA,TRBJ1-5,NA,TGTGCCAGCAGTGAGTCGGGGGTAAGACAGCCCCAGCATTTT,CASSESGVRQPQHF
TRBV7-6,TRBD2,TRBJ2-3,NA,TGTGCCAGCAGTGCAACCGGGGGGACCAACCAACTAACGCAGTATTTT,CASSATGGTNQLTQYF
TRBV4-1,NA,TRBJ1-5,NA,TGCGCCAGCAGCCAAGAGGGAGAGGGCAATCAGCCCCAGCATTTT,CASSQEGEGNQPQHF
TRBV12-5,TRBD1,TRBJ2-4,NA,TGTGCTAGTGGCCGGGACAGGGATTTTGTTCAGTACTTC,CASGRDRDFVQYF
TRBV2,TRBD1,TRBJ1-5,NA,TGTGCCAGCAGTGGGACAGGCTCCAATCAGCCCCAGCATTTT,CASSGTGSNQPQHF
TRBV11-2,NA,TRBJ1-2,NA,TGTGCCAGCAGCTTAGGCGGGCGGCTTAGCGGCTACACCTTC,CASSLGGRLSGYTF
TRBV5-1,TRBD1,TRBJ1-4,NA,TGCGCCAGCACGCCCGGACAGGGGGTTGGAAAACTGTTTTTT,CASTPGQGVGKLFF
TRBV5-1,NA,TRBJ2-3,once,TGCGCCAGCAGCTTGGGGCAGGGTGGAGATACGCAGTATTTT,CASSLGQGGDTQYF
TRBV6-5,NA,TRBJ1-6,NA,TGTGCCAGCAGTTCTCAACGGGGGGGATCTTCACCCCTCCACTTT,CASSSQRGGSSPLHF
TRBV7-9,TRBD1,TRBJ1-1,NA,TGTGCCAGCAGGCCGACAGGGGCGGACACTGAAGCTTTCTTT,CASRPTGADTEAFF
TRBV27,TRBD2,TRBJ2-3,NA,TGTGCCAGCAGTTCCCTTCTAGCGGGGGGGCCAGATACGCAGTATTTT,CASSSLLAGGPDTQYF
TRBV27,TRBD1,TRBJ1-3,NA,TGTGCCAGCACGCCGCAGGGGGCTAGTGGAAACACCATATATTTT,CASTPQGASGNTIYF
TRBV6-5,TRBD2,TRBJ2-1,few,TGTGCCAGCACCCCCGGGGGGGCCGACAATGAGCAGTTCTTC,CASTPGGADNEQFF
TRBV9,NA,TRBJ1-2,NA,TGTGCCAGCAGCGTGGGGGGTTTGTATGGCTACACCTTC,CASSVGGLYGYTF
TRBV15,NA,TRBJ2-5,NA,TGTGCCACCAGCAGAGATTTGCGGGAGACCCAGTACTTC,CATSRDLRETQYF
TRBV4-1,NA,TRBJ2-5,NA,TGCGCCAGCAGCTATACCTACCTGGGGCAGGGCCAAGAGACCCAGTACTTC,CASSYTYLGQGQETQYF
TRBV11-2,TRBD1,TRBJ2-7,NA,TGTGCCAGCAGCTTAGGGGACAGGGGAAGTGAGCAGTACTTC,CASSLGDRGSEQYF
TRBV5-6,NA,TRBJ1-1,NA,TGTGCCAGCAGCTTGGGCGGAAACACTGAAGCTTTCTTT,CASSLGGNTEAFF
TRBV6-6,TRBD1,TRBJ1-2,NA,TGTGCCAGCAGTTACTCCCCCGAAGGGGGCAGCGGCTACACCTTC,CASSYSPEGGSGYTF
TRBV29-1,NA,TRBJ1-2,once,TGCAGCGTTGAAAGACCAGGGTATGGCTACACCTTC,CSVERPGYGYTF
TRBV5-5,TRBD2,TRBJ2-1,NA,TGTGCCAGCAGCACATCTAGCGGGGGGGCCCATGAGCAGTTCTTC,CASSTSSGGAHEQFF
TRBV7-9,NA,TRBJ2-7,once,TGTGCCAGCAGCTCGACAGGCGAGCAGTACTTC,CASSSTGEQYF
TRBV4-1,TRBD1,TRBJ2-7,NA,TGCGCCAGCAGCCTCACAGGAGGCGGGACAGGGGGTCCGCAGCAGTACTTC,CASSLTGGGTGGPQQYF
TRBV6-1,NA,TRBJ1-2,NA,TGTGCCAGCAGTGAAGCGAGGGGGGGCAGTTATGGCTACACCTTC,CASSEARGGSYGYTF
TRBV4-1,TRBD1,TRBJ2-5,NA,TGCGCCAGCAGCCCAAACAGGGGCTTCCAAGAGACCCAGTACTTC,CASSPNRGFQETQYF
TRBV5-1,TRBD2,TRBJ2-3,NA,TGCGCCAGCAGCTTGGCGGCTAGCGGGTTCACAGATACGCAGTATTTT,CASSLAASGFTDTQYF
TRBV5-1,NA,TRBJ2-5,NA,TGCGCCAGCAGCCAGGCGGGGGAGACCCAGTACTTC,CASSQAGETQYF
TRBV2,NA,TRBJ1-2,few,TGTGCCAGCAGTGTAGAGGGTGGTTCTGGCTACACCTTC,CASSVEGGSGYTF
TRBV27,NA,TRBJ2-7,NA,TGTGCCAGCAGCCCATACCCCAGCGTAAGCTCCTACGAGCAGTACTTC,CASSPYPSVSSYEQYF
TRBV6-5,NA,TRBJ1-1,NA,TGTGCCAGCAGTTACGATGGACAGCCTGATGAAGCTTTCTTT,CASSYDGQPDEAFF
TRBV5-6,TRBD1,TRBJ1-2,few,TGTGCCAGCAGCTATGGGACAGTCGGCTACACCTTC,CASSYGTVGYTF
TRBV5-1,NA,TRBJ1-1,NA,TGCGCCAGCAGCTTGGTAAGTCCAGACATGAACACTGAAGCTTTCTTT,CASSLVSPDMNTEAFF
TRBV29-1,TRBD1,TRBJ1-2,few,TGCAGCGTAGGACAGGGGTCTCACTATGGCTACACCTTC,CSVGQGSHYGYTF
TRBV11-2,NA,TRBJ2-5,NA,TGTGCCAGCAGCTTAGGGTTAGGTACAGCAGAGACCCAGTACTTC,CASSLGLGTAETQYF
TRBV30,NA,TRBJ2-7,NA,TGTGCCTGGAGTCCCTCCCCCTACGAGCAGTACTTC,CAWSPSPYEQYF
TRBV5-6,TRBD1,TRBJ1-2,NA,TGTGCCAGCAGCCGAGGACAGGTCTATGGCTACACCTTC,CASSRGQVYGYTF
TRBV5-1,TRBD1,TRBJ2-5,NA,TGCGCCAGCAGCTTGACAGGGGCCAACTTCGAGACCCAGTACTTC,CASSLTGANFETQYF
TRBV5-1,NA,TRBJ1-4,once,TGCGCCAGCGGCTTTGATTTCAGTGAAAAACTGTTTTTT,CASGFDFSEKLFF
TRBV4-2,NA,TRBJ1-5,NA,TGTGCCAGCAGCCGAGAACAGGGAGGGAATCAGCCCCAGCATTTT,CASSREQGGNQPQHF
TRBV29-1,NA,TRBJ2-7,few,TGCAGCGTCGATGGGTACGCGGGTGAGCAGTACTTC,CSVDGYAGEQYF
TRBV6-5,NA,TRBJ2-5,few,TGTGCCAGCAGTTTAGCTCTCCGGGAGACCCAGTACTTC,CASSLALRETQYF
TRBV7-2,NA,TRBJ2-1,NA,TGTGCCAGCAGCCGAACTAGTGGCGATGAGCAGTTCTTC,CASSRTSGDEQFF